Reported below is one T cell receptor beta chain. The data stem from a study of blood T cell repertoires in COVID-19. The wider study: PBMCs, B-cell-depleted T cells, or T cells were the source of the cDNA or gDNA that made up the material.

Patients from Seattle were sampled longitudinally, starting during active infection. Per the original data handling: Cell counts per sample came from amplifying reference gene primers. Profiling relied on immunoSEQ multiplex PCR, and the TCRdb table lists in-frame clones only, not all of them. V and J calls and clone size are as listed in that table; D and trimming were resolved from the DNA. The sample lists roughly 150,000 clones, roughly 91% occurring once. Germline lookup yields CDR1 SGHTA and CDR2 FQGNSA. V was clipped by 5 bases and J by 4 bases, with 24 bases between them. The CDR3 has 18 residues.

This TCR derives from a man between 18 and 29 years old with COVID-19, enrolled during active disease. The material sequenced was peripheral blood. This chain uses TRBV7-2 with TRBJ1-3; weak D call: TRBD1 (6 bases). CDR3 residues: CASSPGTFTTGLGNTIYF. CDR3 bases: TGTGCCAGCAGCCCCGGGACATTTACCACGGGGCTCGGAAACACCATATATTTT.